The 2 T cell receptor beta chains below all came from one sample that was sequenced in a study of T cell responses to AZD1222 COVID-19 vaccine. Repertoires were generated with immunoSEQ multiplex PCR, while TCRdb's copy carries only in-frame clones and drops some. The sample lists about 110,000 clones; about 90% were seen once. Sample: peripheral blood, taken 28 days after the second AZD1222 dose. These receptors were taken from an adult who received the AZD1222 COVID-19 vaccine.

The rearrangement links TRBV6-5 to TRBJ1-4, with D possibly matching TRBD1 (6 bases). CDR1 is MNHEY and CDR2 is SVGAGI in the germline V gene. Trimming shortened V by 8 bases and J by 6 bases, and 13 bases separated the two germline ends. The CDR3 length is 13 residues. CDR3 region: CASLRDTYEKLFF. The CDR3, as DNA: TGTGCCAGCCTAAGGGACACCTATGAAAAACTGTTTTTT.

The J gene is TRBJ2-1, the V gene TRBV2, with TRBD1 matching over 7 bases. Germline values: CDR1 SNHLY, CDR2 FYNNEI. CDR3 length equals 14 residues. V shed 6 bases and J 8 bases; nucleotides not matched to a gene: 10. The CDR3 DNA is TGTGCCAGCAGGAACAGGGGATCAGGGGATGAGCAGTTCTTC. Its translation: CASRNRGSGDEQFF.